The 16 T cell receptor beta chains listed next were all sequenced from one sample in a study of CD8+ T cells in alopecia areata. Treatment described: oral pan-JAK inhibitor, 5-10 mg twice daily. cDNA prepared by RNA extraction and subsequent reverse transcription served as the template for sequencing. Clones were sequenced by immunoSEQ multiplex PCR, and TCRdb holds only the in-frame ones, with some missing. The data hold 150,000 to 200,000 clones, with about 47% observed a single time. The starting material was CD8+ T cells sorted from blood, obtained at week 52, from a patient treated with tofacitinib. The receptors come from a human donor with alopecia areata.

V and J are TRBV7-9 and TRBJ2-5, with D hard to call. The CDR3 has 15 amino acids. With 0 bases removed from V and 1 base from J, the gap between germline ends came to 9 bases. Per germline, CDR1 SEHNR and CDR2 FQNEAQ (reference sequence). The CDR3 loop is CASSLAVEVQETQYF. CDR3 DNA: TGTGCCAGCAGCTTAGCGGTCGAAGTCCAAGAGACCCAGTACTTC. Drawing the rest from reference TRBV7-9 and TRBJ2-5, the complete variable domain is DTGVSQNPRHKITKRGQNVTFRCDPISEHNRLYWYRQTLGQGPEFLTYFQNEAQLEKSRLLSDRFSAERPKGSFSTLEIQRTEQGDSAMYLCASSLAVEVQETQYFGPGTRLLVL.

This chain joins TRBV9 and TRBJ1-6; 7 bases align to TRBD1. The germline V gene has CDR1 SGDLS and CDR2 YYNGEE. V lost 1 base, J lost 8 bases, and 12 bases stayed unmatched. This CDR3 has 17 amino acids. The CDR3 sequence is CASSVNHLGTEYSPLHF. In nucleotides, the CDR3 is TGTGCCAGCAGCGTAAACCATCTCGGGACAGAGTATTCACCCCTCCACTTT.

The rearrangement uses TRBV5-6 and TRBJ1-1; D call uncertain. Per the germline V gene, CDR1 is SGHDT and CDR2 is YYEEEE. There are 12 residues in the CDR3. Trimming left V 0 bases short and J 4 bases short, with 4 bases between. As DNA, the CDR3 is TGTGCCAGCAGCTTGGTTCGCACTGAAGCTTTCTTT. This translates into CASSLVRTEAFF.

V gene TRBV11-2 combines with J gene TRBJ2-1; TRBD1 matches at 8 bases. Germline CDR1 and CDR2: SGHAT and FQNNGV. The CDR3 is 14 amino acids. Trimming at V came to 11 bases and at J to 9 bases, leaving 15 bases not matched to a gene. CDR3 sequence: CASSGQGARVEQFF. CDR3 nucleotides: TGTGCCTCGTCTGGGCAGGGGGCGAGAGTTGAGCAGTTCTTC.

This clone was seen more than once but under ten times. CDR3 DNA sequence: TGTGCCAGCAGGACCCAGGGACCGACACTGCAAGAGACCCAGTACTTC. As protein: CASRTQGPTLQETQYF. The rearrangement joins TRBV2 to TRBJ2-5; perhaps D is TRBD1 or TRBD2 (5 bases each). The CDR3 length is 16 residues. V was pared by 6 bases and J by 2 bases, with 19 bases between. CDR1 is SNHLY and CDR2 is FYNNEI in the germline V gene. Together with reference TRBV2 and TRBJ2-5, the CDR3 gives the full variable domain: EPEVTQTPSHQVTQMGQEVILRCVPISNHLYFYWYRQILGQKVEFLVSFYNNEISEKSEIFDDQFSVERPDGSNFTLKIRSTKLEDSAMYFCASRTQGPTLQETQYFGPGTRLLVL.

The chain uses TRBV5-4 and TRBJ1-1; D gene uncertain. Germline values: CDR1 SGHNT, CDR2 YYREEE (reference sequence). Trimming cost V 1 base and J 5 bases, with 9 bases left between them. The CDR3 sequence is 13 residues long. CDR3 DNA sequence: TGTGCCAGCAGCTTGCAGGCGAGGACTGAAGCTTTCTTT. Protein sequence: CASSLQARTEAFF. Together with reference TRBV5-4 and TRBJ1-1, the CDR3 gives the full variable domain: ETGVTQSPTHLIKTRGQQVTLRCSSQSGHNTVSWYQQALGQGPQFIFQYYREEENGRGNFPPRFSGLQFPNYSSELNVNALELDDSALYLCASSLQARTEAFFGQGTRLTVV.

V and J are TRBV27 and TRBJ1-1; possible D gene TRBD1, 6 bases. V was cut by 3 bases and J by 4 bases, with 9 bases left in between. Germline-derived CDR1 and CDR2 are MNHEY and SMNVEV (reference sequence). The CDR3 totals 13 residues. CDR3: CASSFLGGTEAFF. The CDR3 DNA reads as TGTGCCAGCAGTTTCCTAGGGGGCACTGAAGCTTTCTTT.

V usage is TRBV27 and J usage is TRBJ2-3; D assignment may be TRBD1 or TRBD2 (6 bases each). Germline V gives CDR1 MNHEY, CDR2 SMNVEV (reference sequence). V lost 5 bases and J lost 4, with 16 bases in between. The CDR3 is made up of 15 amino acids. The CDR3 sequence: CASSTRDNTPDTQYF. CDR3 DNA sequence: TGTGCCAGCAGTACGCGGGACAATACACCAGATACGCAGTATTTT.

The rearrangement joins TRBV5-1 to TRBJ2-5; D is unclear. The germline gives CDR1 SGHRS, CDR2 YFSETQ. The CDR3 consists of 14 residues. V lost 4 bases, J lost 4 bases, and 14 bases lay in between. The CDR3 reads CASSKQPIRETQYF. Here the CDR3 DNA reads TGCGCCAGCAGCAAACAGCCTATCCGAGAGACCCAGTACTTC.

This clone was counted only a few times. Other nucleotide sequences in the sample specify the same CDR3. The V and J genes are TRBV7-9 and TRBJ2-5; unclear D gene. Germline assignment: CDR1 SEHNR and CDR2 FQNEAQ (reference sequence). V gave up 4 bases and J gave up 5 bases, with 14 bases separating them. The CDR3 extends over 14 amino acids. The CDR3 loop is CASSSLLLGETQYF. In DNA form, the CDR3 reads TGTGCCAGCAGCTCACTGCTGTTGGGGGAGACCCAGTACTTC.

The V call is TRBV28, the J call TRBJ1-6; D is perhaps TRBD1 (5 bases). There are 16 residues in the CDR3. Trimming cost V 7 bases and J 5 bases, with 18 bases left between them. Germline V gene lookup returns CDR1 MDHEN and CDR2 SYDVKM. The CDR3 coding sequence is TGTGCCAGCAACTCAATGGGGGTGACGAATAATTCACCCCTCCACTTT. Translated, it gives CASNSMGVTNNSPLHF.

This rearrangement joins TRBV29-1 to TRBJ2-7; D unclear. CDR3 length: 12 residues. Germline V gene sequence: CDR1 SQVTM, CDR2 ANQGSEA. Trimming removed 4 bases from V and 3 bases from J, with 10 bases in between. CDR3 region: CSVVLSNYEQYF. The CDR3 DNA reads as TGCAGCGTTGTCCTGTCAAACTACGAGCAGTACTTC.

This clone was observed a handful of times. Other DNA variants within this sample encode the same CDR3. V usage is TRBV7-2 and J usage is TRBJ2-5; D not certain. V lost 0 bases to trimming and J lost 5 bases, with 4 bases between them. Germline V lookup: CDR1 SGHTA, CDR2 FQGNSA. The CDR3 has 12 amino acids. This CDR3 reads CASSLAGETQYF. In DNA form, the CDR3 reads TGTGCCAGCAGCTTAGCAGGGGAGACCCAGTACTTC.

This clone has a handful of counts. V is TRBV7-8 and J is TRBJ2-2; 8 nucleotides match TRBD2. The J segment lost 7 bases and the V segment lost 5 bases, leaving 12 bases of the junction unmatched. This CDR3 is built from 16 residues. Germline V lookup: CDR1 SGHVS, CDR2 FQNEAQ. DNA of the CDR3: TGTGCCAGCAGCCTGATAGCGGGGTTGAAGGTCGGGGAGCTGTTTTTT. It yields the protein CASSLIAGLKVGELFF.

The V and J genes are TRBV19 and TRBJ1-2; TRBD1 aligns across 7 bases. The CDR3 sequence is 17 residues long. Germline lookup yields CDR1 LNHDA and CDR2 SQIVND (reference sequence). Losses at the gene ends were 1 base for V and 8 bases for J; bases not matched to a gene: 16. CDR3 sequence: CASSIAGGSGPLGGYTF. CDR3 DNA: TGTGCCAGTAGTATAGCAGGGGGATCGGGTCCCCTGGGGGGCTACACCTTC.

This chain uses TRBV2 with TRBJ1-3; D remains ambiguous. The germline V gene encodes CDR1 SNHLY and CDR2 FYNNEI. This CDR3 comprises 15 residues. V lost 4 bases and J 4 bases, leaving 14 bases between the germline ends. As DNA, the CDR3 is TGTGCCAGCAGTGGTGGGCACGGTTGGGGAAACACCATATATTTT. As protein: CASSGGHGWGNTIYF.